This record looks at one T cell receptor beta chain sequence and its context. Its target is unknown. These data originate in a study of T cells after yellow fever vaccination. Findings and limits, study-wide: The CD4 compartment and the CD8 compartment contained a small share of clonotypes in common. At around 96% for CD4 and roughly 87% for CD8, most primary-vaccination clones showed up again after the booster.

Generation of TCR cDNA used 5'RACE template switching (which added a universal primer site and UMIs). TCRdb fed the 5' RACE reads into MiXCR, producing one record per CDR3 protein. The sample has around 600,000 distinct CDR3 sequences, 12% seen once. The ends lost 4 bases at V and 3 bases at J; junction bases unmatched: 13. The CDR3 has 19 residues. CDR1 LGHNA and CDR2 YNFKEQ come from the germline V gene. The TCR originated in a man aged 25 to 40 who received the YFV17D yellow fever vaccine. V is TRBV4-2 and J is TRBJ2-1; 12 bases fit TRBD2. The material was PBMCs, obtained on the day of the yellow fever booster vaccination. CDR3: CASSRGGASGRESYNEQFF. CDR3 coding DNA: TGTGCCAGCAGCCGGGGCGGGGCTAGCGGGAGGGAAAGCTACAATGAGCAGTTCTTC.